These 4 T cell receptor beta chains came from one sample sequenced in a study of T cell changes during pregnancy in multiple sclerosis (dated by TCRdb to between 2019 and 2020). Receptor amplification or capture employed the immunoSEQ multiplex PCR assay. What TCRdb holds here is the immuneACCESS table cut down to in-frame rearrangements. Part of the clones is not present; checked against another copy, under half of the missing clones reflect an unresolved V gene, and the others are unexplained. The table for this sample lists over 100,000 clones; about 94% of them were counted only once. Clones ranked in the top ten supply more than 1.5% of the sample. The source material was peripheral blood, sampled in the third trimester of pregnancy. These receptors were obtained from a female donor with multiple sclerosis, enrolled in a pregnancy study.

The rearrangement links TRBV10-2 to TRBJ1-5, with TRBD1 matching 8 bases. The CDR3 totals 18 residues. V lost 5 bases, J lost 3 bases, and 15 bases stayed unmatched. Germline values: CDR1 WSHSY, CDR2 SAAADI. The CDR3 loop is CASSRSLPGQAFNQPQHF. The CDR3 coding sequence is TGCGCCAGCAGTCGTAGTCTTCCGGGACAGGCTTTCAATCAGCCCCAGCATTTT.

The chain joins TRBV25-1 to TRBJ1-2; D is uncertain. CDR1 and CDR2 from the germline V gene are MGHDK and SYGVNS. The CDR3 length is 13 residues. V gave up 5 bases and J gave up 0 bases, with 7 bases separating them. The CDR3 is CASSNPANYGYTF. CDR3 DNA sequence: TGTGCCAGCAGTAATCCGGCTAACTATGGCTACACCTTC.

The rearrangement links TRBV28 to TRBJ1-2, with a weak D call TRBD1 (6 bases). V was pared by 3 bases and J by 6 bases, with 11 bases between. The CDR3 sequence is 13 residues long. Germline CDR1 is MDHEN and CDR2 is SYDVKM. The CDR3: CASSFAGGDGYTF. For the CDR3, the DNA is TGTGCCAGCAGTTTCGCGGGGGGCGATGGCTACACCTTC.

CDR3 in amino acids: CASSIGQLNTEAFF. In nucleotides, the CDR3 is TGTGCCAGTAGTATAGGGCAGTTGAACACTGAAGCTTTCTTT. The gene calls are TRBV19 and TRBJ1-1, with D unclear. Per the germline V gene, CDR1 is LNHDA and CDR2 is SQIVND (reference sequence). Deletions cut 1 base from V and 0 bases from J, with 6 bases between. This CDR3 spans 14 amino acids.